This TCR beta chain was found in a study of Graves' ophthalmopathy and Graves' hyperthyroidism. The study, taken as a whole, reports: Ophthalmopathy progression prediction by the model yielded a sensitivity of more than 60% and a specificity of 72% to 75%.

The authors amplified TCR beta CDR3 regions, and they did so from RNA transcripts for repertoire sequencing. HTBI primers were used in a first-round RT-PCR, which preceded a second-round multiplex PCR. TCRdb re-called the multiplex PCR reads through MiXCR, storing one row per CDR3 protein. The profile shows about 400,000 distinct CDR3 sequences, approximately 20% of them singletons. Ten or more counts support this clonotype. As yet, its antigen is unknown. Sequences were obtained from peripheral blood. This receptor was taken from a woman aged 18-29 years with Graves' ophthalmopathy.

The CDR3 sequence: CASSPRDRPGADTQYF. The CDR3 region has the DNA TGTGCCAGCAGTCCCCGGGACAGGCCGGGGGCAGATACGCAGTATTTT. The V gene is TRBV27, the J gene TRBJ2-3; 8 bases agree with TRBD1. V was clipped by 5 bases and J by 4 bases; unmatched bases: 11. The CDR3 has 16 amino acids. The germline V gene encodes CDR1 MNHEY and CDR2 SMNVEV (reference sequence).